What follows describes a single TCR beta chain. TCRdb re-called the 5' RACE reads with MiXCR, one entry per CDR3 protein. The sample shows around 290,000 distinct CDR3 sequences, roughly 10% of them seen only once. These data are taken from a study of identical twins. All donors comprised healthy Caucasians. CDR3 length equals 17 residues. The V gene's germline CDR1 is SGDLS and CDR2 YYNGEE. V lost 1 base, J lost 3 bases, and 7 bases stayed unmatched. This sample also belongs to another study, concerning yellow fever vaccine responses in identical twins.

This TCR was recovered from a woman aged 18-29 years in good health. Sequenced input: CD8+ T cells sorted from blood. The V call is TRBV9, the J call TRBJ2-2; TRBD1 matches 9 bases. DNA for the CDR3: TGTGCCAGCAGCGTACCCTCGGACAGGGGCGACACCGGGGAGCTGTTTTTT. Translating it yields CASSVPSDRGDTGELFF.